The 29 T cell receptor beta chains listed next were all sequenced from one sample in a study of T cell repertoires in cytomegalovirus infection. One entry per CDR3 protein, called by TCRdb with MiXCR from the reads. Of 150,000 to 200,000 distinct CDR3 sequences in the sample, roughly 9.8% were seen once. Input material: PBMCs. The receptor source for this set is a human donor in good health (CMV status not recorded). Some clones in this sample may be carry-over from other donors' samples.

At least ten counts were recorded for this clonotype. V and J are TRBV20-1 and TRBJ2-1, with D unclear. Germline V CDR1 and CDR2: DFQATT, SNEGSKA (reference sequence). The CDR3 runs to 14 residues. V lost 6 bases, J lost 0 bases, and 12 bases lay in between. The CDR3 here is CSAPEVSSYNEQFF. CDR3 in DNA: TGCAGTGCCCCCGAAGTGAGCTCCTACAATGAGCAGTTCTTC.

This clonotype has only a few counts. The chain carries TRBV6-2 or TRBV6-3 and TRBJ2-3; no firm D call. The CDR3 totals 16 residues. From germline, CDR1 is MNHEY and CDR2 SVGEGT. With 6 bases removed from V and 0 bases from J, the gap between germline ends came to 16 bases. The DNA of the CDR3 is TGTGCCAGCAGCCTTACGACGAGCGCGAGCACAGATACGCAGTATTTT. The encoded protein is CASSLTTSASTDTQYF.

This clonotype was seen repeatedly, ten times or more. This rearrangement joins TRBV12-3 or TRBV12-4 to TRBJ1-6, with D uncertain. The CDR3 has 16 residues. Trimming stripped 6 bases from V and 0 bases from J, with 12 bases between. The CDR3 is CASSTSAGSYNSPLHF. CDR3 sequence (DNA): TGTGCCAGCAGCACGTCAGCGGGCTCCTATAATTCACCCCTCCACTTT.

Many counts were recorded for this clonotype. The chain has TRBV28 and TRBJ2-7; 7 positions agree with TRBD1. From germline, CDR1 is MDHEN and CDR2 SYDVKM. V lost 6 bases, J lost 2 bases, and 13 bases stayed unmatched. The CDR3 length is 16 residues. The CDR3 DNA sequence: TGTGCCAGCAGCTACTATATAGGGGGCGCAACCTACGAGCAGTACTTC. Amino acid sequence: CASSYYIGGATYEQYF. Filled out from reference TRBV28 and TRBJ2-7, the complete variable domain reads DVKVTQSSRYLVKRTGEKVFLECVQDMDHENMFWYRQDPGLGLRLIYFSYDVKMKEKGDIPEGYSVSREKKERFSLILESASTNQTSMYLCASSYYIGGATYEQYFGPGTRLTVT.

This clonotype was detected many times. The rearrangement links TRBV4-3 to TRBJ1-2; TRBD1 matches at 10 bases. Trimming removed 0 bases from V and 7 bases from J; junction bases left unmatched: 14. The germline gives CDR1 LGHNA, CDR2 YSLEER. The CDR3 has 18 residues. The CDR3 DNA reads TGCGCCAGCAGCCAAGAGTTGGACAGGGGGAAGGTCTCCTTTGGCTACACCTTC. Its protein is CASSQELDRGKVSFGYTF.

At least ten counts were recorded for this clonotype. The chain joins TRBV6-2 or TRBV6-3 to TRBJ2-5; D remains ambiguous. This CDR3 is built from 16 residues. CDR1 is MNHEY and CDR2 is SVGEGT in the germline V gene. With 7 bases removed from V and 5 bases from J, the gap between germline ends came to 23 bases. The CDR3 region is CASTRDRRFRWETQYF. For the CDR3, the DNA is TGTGCCAGCACCCGAGACCGAAGATTCCGTTGGGAGACCCAGTACTTC.

This clonotype was counted many times. The chain has TRBV7-2 and TRBJ1-2, with a possible D match to TRBD1 (5 bases). Trimming took off 4 bases at V and 8 bases at J, with 14 bases between the two ends. Germline CDR1 SGHTA, CDR2 FQGNSA. The CDR3 consists of 13 residues. The CDR3 DNA is TGTGCCAGCAGCTCCCAGAGGGGACTCGGCTACACCTTC. Protein sequence: CASSSQRGLGYTF.

Ten or more counts support this clonotype. The chain carries TRBV6-2 or TRBV6-3 and TRBJ2-2; 12 nucleotides line up with TRBD2. The CDR3 totals 16 residues. The V gene end was trimmed by 5 bases and the J gene end by 2 bases; junction bases not matched to a gene: 3. The V gene's germline CDR1 is MNHEY and CDR2 SVGEGT. CDR3 in DNA: TGTGCCAGCAGTCGGACTAGCGGGGATAACACCGGGGAGCTGTTTTTT. The encoded protein is CASSRTSGDNTGELFF.

This clonotype was seen at least ten times. The chain joins TRBV5-6 to TRBJ2-7; either TRBD1 or TRBD2 may fit D (5 bases each). Germline assignment: CDR1 SGHDT and CDR2 YYEEEE. V lost 4 bases to trimming and J lost 0 bases, with 11 bases between them. This CDR3 spans 14 amino acids. The CDR3 DNA follows: TGTGCCAGCAGCCCCACTGGGGGCTCCTACGAGCAGTACTTC. Its protein product is CASSPTGGSYEQYF.

The sample holds many counts of this clonotype. This chain joins TRBV7-2 and TRBJ2-2; D may correspond to TRBD1 or TRBD2 (6 bases each). The V gene lost 5 bases and the J gene lost 5 bases, with 12 bases spanning the gap. CDR1 and CDR2 from the germline V gene are SGHTA and FQGNSA. This CDR3 has 14 residues. This chain's CDR3 is CASSTGSGTGELFF. The CDR3 coding sequence is TGTGCCAGCAGCACAGGGAGCGGGACCGGGGAGCTGTTTTTT.

This clonotype was observed many times. For the CDR3, the DNA is TGTGCCAGCAGCTTAGATCTCGGCAGCCCCTACGAGCAGTACTTC. Amino acid sequence: CASSLDLGSPYEQYF. The rearrangement joins TRBV7-8 to TRBJ2-7; no firm D call. The V gene's germline CDR1 is SGHVS and CDR2 FQNEAQ. The ends were cut back, 1 base at V and 2 bases at J, with 12 bases in the middle. The CDR3 consists of 15 residues.

This clonotype has a count of ten or more. This chain uses TRBV6-6 with TRBJ1-1; D possibly corresponds to TRBD1 (6 bases). Germline CDR1 is MNHNY and CDR2 is SVGAGI (reference sequence). Trimming took off 5 bases at V and 3 bases at J, with 10 bases between the two ends. This CDR3 has 13 amino acids. CDR3 nucleotides: TGTGCCAGCAGTACCAACAGGGACACTGAAGCTTTCTTT. It encodes CASSTNRDTEAFF.

The rearrangement joins TRBV3-1 to TRBJ2-1; D gene unclear. Per the germline V gene, CDR1 is LGHDT and CDR2 is YNNKEL (reference sequence). V lost 2 bases to trimming and J lost 1 base, with 0 bases between them. The length of the CDR3 is 12 residues. The CDR3 region has the DNA TGTGCCAGCAGCCAATCCTACAATGAGCAGTTCTTC. Amino acid sequence: CASSQSYNEQFF.

The rearrangement links TRBV7-2 to TRBJ2-5; no firm D call. This CDR3 is 12 amino acids long. Germline CDR1 is SGHTA and CDR2 is FQGNSA. V lost 5 bases to trimming and J lost 2 bases, with 6 bases between them. CDR3 bases: TGTGCCAGCAGCAATATGCAAGAGACCCAGTACTTC. This sequence encodes CASSNMQETQYF.

The chain carries TRBV20-1 and TRBJ2-1, with 7 bases aligning to TRBD2. Germline V gene sequence: CDR1 DFQATT, CDR2 SNEGSKA (reference sequence). The CDR3 contains 15 residues. V lost 5 bases, J lost 3 bases, and 10 bases stayed unmatched. Here the CDR3 DNA reads TGCAGTGCTCCCCGCCGGGGCGGGAGCTACAATGAGCAGTTCTTC. Its protein product is CSAPRRGGSYNEQFF.

This clonotype has only a few counts. The gene calls are TRBV7-9 and TRBJ2-1; TRBD2 agrees at 10 bases. Per the germline V gene, CDR1 is SEHNR and CDR2 is FQNEAQ (reference sequence). The CDR3 has 17 amino acids. Trimming took 1 base from V and 7 from J; bases not matched to a gene: 10. DNA of the CDR3: TGTGCCAGCAGCTTAGTCCCTAGCGGGGGCCTGAGGAATGAGCAGTTCTTC. It specifies CASSLVPSGGLRNEQFF.

For this clonotype: This may arise from a read error, as a much more abundant clone is one base away. The chain's CDR3 is CASSLSTILTGEPFF. For the CDR3, the DNA is TGTGCCAGCAGTTTATCGACGATTCTCACCGGGGAGCCGTTTTTT. This chain connects TRBV27 to TRBJ2-2; a possible D gene is TRBD2 (5 bases). The CDR3 extends over 15 amino acids. Looked up from germline, CDR1 is MNHEY and CDR2 is SMNVEV (reference sequence).

In its sample, this clonotype was seen many times. The chain carries TRBV7-2 and TRBJ2-5; 16 bases map to TRBD2. CDR1 is SGHTA and CDR2 is FQGNSA in the germline V gene. Trimming at V came to 5 bases and at J to 7 bases, leaving 7 bases not matched to a gene. The CDR3 extends over 16 amino acids. The CDR3 is CASSPMGLAGGTTQYF. DNA for the CDR3: TGTGCCAGCAGCCCCATGGGACTAGCGGGGGGGACGACCCAGTACTTC.

The sample holds a few counts of this clonotype. This chain uses TRBV10-3 with TRBJ2-5, with TRBD2 identical over 15 bases. The CDR3 extends over 16 amino acids. Germline V gives CDR1 ENHRY, CDR2 SYGVKD. The junction had 4 bases not matched to a gene; V was cut back by 3 bases and J by 5 bases. For the CDR3, the DNA is TGTGCCATCAGTGACCAAGGACTAGCGGGGGGGGAGACCCAGTACTTC. Translating gives CAISDQGLAGGETQYF.

This clonotype is a singleton in its sample. The junction and the germline gene differ at one end; a read error may be behind it. The V call is TRBV18, the J call TRBJ2-7, with D maybe TRBD1 (5 bases). Germline lookup yields CDR1 KGHSH and CDR2 LQKENI. The CDR3 sequence is 14 residues long. DNA of the CDR3: TGTGCCGGCTCACCTACCAGGGATTCCTACGAGCAGTACTTC. Its translation: CAGSPTRDSYEQYF.

A few counts support this clonotype. The chain links TRBV29-1 to TRBJ2-1; 12 nucleotides line up with TRBD2. From germline, CDR1 is SQVTM and CDR2 ANQGSEA. This CDR3 contains 17 residues. The J segment lost 4 bases and the V segment lost 0 bases, leaving 7 bases of the junction unmatched. This CDR3 reads CSVEDLAGGGFYNEQFF. The CDR3, as DNA: TGCAGCGTTGAAGACCTAGCGGGAGGGGGTTTTTACAATGAGCAGTTCTTC.

Here the CDR3 reads CASRPGQGVYEQYF. The CDR3 coding sequence is TGTGCCAGCAGACCGGGACAGGGGGTCTACGAGCAGTACTTC. The V call is TRBV12-3 or TRBV12-4, the J call TRBJ2-7, with 11 bases matching TRBD1. This CDR3 contains 14 residues. V trimming: 6 bases; J trimming: 3 bases; junction bases outside the gene matches: 4.

In this sample, this clonotype turned up many times. This chain connects TRBV7-2 to TRBJ2-7; D remains ambiguous. The CDR3 covers 13 residues. Trimming left V 2 bases short and J 3 bases short, with 8 bases between. CDR1 is SGHTA, CDR2 FQGNSA, per germline. CDR3 in amino acids: CASSLQSSYEQYF. The CDR3 region has the DNA TGTGCCAGCAGCTTACAGTCGAGCTACGAGCAGTACTTC.

Only a few counts were recorded for this clonotype. The CDR3 sequence: CSVFSTEAFF. The CDR3 DNA reads as TGCAGCGTGTTCAGCACTGAAGCTTTCTTT. J is TRBJ1-1 and V is TRBV29-1; D not certain. Germline lookup yields CDR1 SQVTM and CDR2 ANQGSEA. Trimming took off 6 bases at V and 4 bases at J, with 6 bases between the two ends. CDR3 length: 10 residues.

The sample holds a few counts of this clonotype. The chain combines TRBV29-1 with TRBJ2-1; D not resolved. CDR1 is SQVTM and CDR2 is ANQGSEA in the germline V gene. This CDR3 is built from 13 residues. Trimming removed 4 bases from V and 6 bases from J, with 13 bases in between. In nucleotides, the CDR3 is TGCAGCGTTGCACTCCAGGCCGCCAATGAGCAGTTCTTC. As protein: CSVALQAANEQFF.

Concerning this clonotype: A single base separates this from a much larger clone, so it may be a read error. The chain is built from TRBV7-2 and TRBJ2-1, with TRBD2 matching 15 bases. CDR3 length equals 16 residues. V was pared by 5 bases and J by 7 bases, with 6 bases of the junction left unmatched. CDR1 is SGHTA, CDR2 FQGNSA, per germline. The DNA for the CDR3 is TGTGCCAGCAGCACCCGGACTAGCGGGAGGGAGAATGAGCAGTTCTTC. Protein product: CASSTRTSGRENEQFF.

This clonotype was counted at least ten times. The chain uses TRBV7-2 and TRBJ2-5; 12 nucleotides agree with TRBD1. CDR1 and CDR2 from the germline V gene are SGHTA and FQGNSA. V lost 5 bases to trimming and J lost 4 bases; unmatched junction nucleotides: 11. This CDR3 comprises 17 residues. The CDR3 DNA sequence: TGTGCCAGCAGCCACCCACCCCCGGGACAGGGGGCAGAGACCCAGTACTTC. Its protein product is CASSHPPPGQGAETQYF.

This clonotype was recorded many times. V is TRBV4-3 and J is TRBJ2-5; possible D gene TRBD1, 7 bases. V dropped 11 bases and J dropped 2 bases, with 36 bases sitting between them. Germline CDR1 reads LGHNA; CDR2 reads YSLEER. The CDR3 length is 20 residues. As DNA, the CDR3 is TGCGCCGGACGGGGGAGGACGCCAGCAATCGCCACAGGGGAGCAAGAGACCCAGTACTTC. This encodes CAGRGRTPAIATGEQETQYF.

V and J are TRBV20-1 and TRBJ1-5; D gene unclear. The V and J ends lost 0 bases and 5 bases respectively, with 8 bases between them. The CDR3 contains 13 residues. CDR1 DFQATT and CDR2 SNEGSKA come from the germline V gene (reference sequence). This CDR3 reads CSARDFLDQPQHF. CDR3 DNA: TGCAGTGCTAGAGATTTCTTGGATCAGCCCCAGCATTTT.